The clone carrying this TCR beta chain was seen a handful of times. Its antigen is not known. The CDR3 length is 15 residues. The V and J ends lost 0 bases and 7 bases respectively, with 16 bases between them. From germline, CDR1 is SGHRS and CDR2 YFSETQ. This sample is part of a study of T cell repertoires in cytomegalovirus infection. The wider study: Shared public TCR beta signatures pointed to both CMV infection and a matching HLA type.

General study results and limits: Within the response measured ex vivo, HLA-C-restricted CMV-specific TCR beta clonotypes were dominant.

MiXCR, run by TCRdb on the reads, gives a single entry per CDR3 protein. The sample holds more than 650,000 distinct CDR3 sequences, under 40% seen once. This clonotype was sampled from a human donor in good health (CMV status not recorded). Some clones in this sample may be carry-over from other donors' samples. The rearrangement links TRBV5-1 to TRBJ1-2, with no clear D. The specimen sequenced was PBMCs. Here the CDR3 reads CASSLGQTGESGYTF. The CDR3 DNA is TGCGCCAGCAGCTTGGGGCAGACCGGGGAGTCTGGCTACACCTTC.